The 31 T cell receptor beta chains below were found in one sample sequenced in a study of monozygotic twins with cystic fibrosis. Sequencing was performed with immunoSEQ multiplex PCR; in TCRdb, only in-frame clones are kept and a portion is missing. This table has over 9,500 clones, 75% to 85% appearing once. The sequencing sample was made of blood. The receptors were gathered from a man between 18 and 35 years old with cystic fibrosis.

V gene TRBV27 combines with J gene TRBJ2-7; TRBD1 agrees at 11 bases. The CDR3 runs 15 residues. Germline assignment: CDR1 MNHEY and CDR2 SMNVEV (reference sequence). J gave up 4 bases and V 6 bases, and 8 bases lay outside the gene matches. The CDR3 DNA follows: TGTGCCAGCAGCCCCGGACAGGGGGCTTCTTACGAGCAGTACTTC. This translates into CASSPGQGASYEQYF.

The rearrangement links TRBV10-3 to TRBJ2-3; 7 bases agree with TRBD1. CDR1 is ENHRY and CDR2 is SYGVKD in the germline V gene. The V and J ends lost 8 bases and 6 bases, in that order; junction bases with no gene match: 8. There are 13 residues in the CDR3. The CDR3 DNA sequence: TGTGCCATCCCATCGAAACAGGGGGATACGCAGTATTTT. This sequence encodes CAIPSKQGDTQYF.

The chain employs TRBV6-1 and TRBJ2-7, with D maybe TRBD2 (5 bases). The CDR3 is made up of 14 amino acids. CDR1 MNHNS and CDR2 SASEGT come from the germline V gene. The V gene lost 0 bases and the J gene lost 2 bases, with 8 bases spanning the gap. CDR3 loop: CASSEARVTYEQYF. The CDR3 nucleotides read TGTGCCAGCAGTGAAGCGAGGGTCACCTACGAGCAGTACTTC.

To note about this clone: It is unclear where the CDR3 begins or ends on the DNA, so no DNA is shown, and the CDR3 is as TCRdb lists it. The chain has TRBV9 and TRBJ2-7; the D call of TRBD1 is as the table states it, not checked on the DNA. The CDR3 is 12 amino acids long, termini counted. Germline V CDR1 and CDR2: SGDLS, YYNGEE. CDR3 sequence reads: CASSVAGGSKYF.

This clone was detected once. The V gene is TRBV14, the J gene TRBJ2-6; TRBD1 or TRBD2 may be the D gene (6 bases each). The CDR3 totals 17 residues. In germline, CDR1 is SGHDN, CDR2 FVKESK. Trimming stripped 3 bases from V and 0 bases from J, with 12 bases between. The CDR3 nucleotides read TGTGCCAGCAGCCAGGGGGGCTGGGACTCTGGGGCCAACGTCCTGACTTTC. It translates to CASSQGGWDSGANVLTF.

In this sample, this clone turned up a few times. J is TRBJ1-1 and V is TRBV6-1; no reliable D call. This CDR3 is built from 15 residues. Germline V gene data show CDR1 as MNHNS and CDR2 as SASEGT. With 1 base removed from V and 5 bases from J, the gap between germline ends came to 14 bases. CDR3: CASSEDGELGTEAFF. DNA of the CDR3: TGTGCCAGCAGTGAAGACGGGGAGTTGGGAACTGAAGCTTTCTTT.

J is TRBJ1-4 and V is TRBV5-6; D might be TRBD1 (6 bases). Germline assignment: CDR1 SGHDT and CDR2 YYEEEE. V was clipped by 3 bases and J by 7 bases, with 13 bases between them. The CDR3 contains 14 residues. The CDR3 loop reads CASSSPGVGEKLFF. The DNA for the CDR3 is TGTGCCAGCAGCTCTCCAGGGGTAGGTGAAAAACTGTTTTTT.

This sequence joins TRBV4-3 and TRBJ2-1, with 7 bases aligning to TRBD1. J was trimmed by 4 bases and V by 3 bases; bases with no gene match: 9. The germline V gene encodes CDR1 LGHNA and CDR2 YSLEER. The CDR3 length is 16 residues. As DNA, the CDR3 is TGCGCCAGCAGCCATGACACCGGGACAGCTTACAATGAGCAGTTCTTC. Protein: CASSHDTGTAYNEQFF.

This rearrangement joins TRBV7-6 to TRBJ1-3, with 7 bases matching TRBD1. Trimming removed 1 base from V and 1 base from J; junction bases left unmatched: 4. Germline V gene lookup returns CDR1 SGHVS and CDR2 FNYEAQ. The CDR3 length is 16 residues. CDR3 coding DNA: TGTGCCAGCAGCTTAGGTTTGGACAGGTCTGGAAACACCATATATTTT. It encodes CASSLGLDRSGNTIYF.

In this sample, this clone turned up once. The genes are TRBV7-2 and TRBJ2-2; D ambiguous. The V gene's germline CDR1 is SGHTA and CDR2 FQGNSA. Trimming cost V 2 bases and J 7 bases, with 8 bases left between them. The CDR3 has 13 amino acids. CDR3 sequence (DNA): TGTGCCAGCAGCTTAAGACCTGACGGGGAGCTGTTTTTT. Protein product: CASSLRPDGELFF.

The CDR3 region has the DNA TGTGCCAGCAGCCAAGGCCCCCTACTAGATGATGAGCAGTTCTTC. This codes for CASSQGPLLDDEQFF. The J gene is TRBJ2-1, the V gene TRBV4-2, with D possibly TRBD2 on 5 matching bases. The CDR3 has 15 residues. V lost 1 base, J lost 8 bases, and 15 bases lay in between. Germline loops: CDR1 LGHNA, CDR2 YNFKEQ.

The chain links TRBV6-1 to TRBJ1-3; no clear D. Germline values: CDR1 MNHNS, CDR2 SASEGT. CDR3 length equals 12 residues. V dropped 7 bases and J dropped 0 bases, with 4 bases sitting between them. CDR3 coding DNA: TGTGCCAGCACAGGCTCTGGAAACACCATATATTTT. Translation: CASTGSGNTIYF.

The CDR3 DNA sequence: TGTGCCAGCAGTCCCGGAGGGAGGGGTCAGCCCCAGCATTTT. Protein: CASSPGGRGQPQHF. The chain recombines TRBV6-1 with TRBJ1-5, with D possibly matching TRBD1 (5 bases). The CDR3 has 14 residues. Germline V gene sequence: CDR1 MNHNS, CDR2 SASEGT. With 5 bases removed from V and 6 bases from J, the gap between germline ends came to 14 bases.

J is TRBJ1-2 and V is TRBV2, with 8 positions matching TRBD1. The V segment lost 3 bases and the J segment 4 bases; nucleotides outside the gene matches: 1. Germline V CDR1 and CDR2: SNHLY, FYNNEI. The CDR3 has 13 residues. In DNA form, the CDR3 reads TGTGCCAGCAGTGAGGGGACAGGCTATGGCTACACCTTC. Protein product: CASSEGTGYGYTF.

The CDR3 region is CASSPRDRVGNQPQHF. The CDR3 nucleotides read TGTGCCAGCAGCCCCCGGGACAGGGTAGGCAATCAGCCCCAGCATTTT. The V and J genes are TRBV16 and TRBJ1-5, with 9 bases matching TRBD1. CDR1 KGHSY and CDR2 FQNENV come from the germline V gene. The junction had 6 bases not matched to a gene; V was cut back by 4 bases and J by 2 bases. The CDR3 is 16 amino acids.

The chain uses TRBV30 and TRBJ2-5; 9 bases map to TRBD1. Germline CDR1 GTSNPN, CDR2 SVGIG (reference sequence). The CDR3 is 15 residues long. The V segment lost 2 bases and the J segment 2 bases; nucleotides outside the gene matches: 6. The CDR3 DNA reads TGTGCCTGGAGTAAAGGGACAGGGTGGCAAGAGACCCAGTACTTC. This sequence encodes CAWSKGTGWQETQYF.

The rearrangement links TRBV29-1 to TRBJ2-5; D remains unclear. The CDR3 loop spans 14 amino acids. CDR1 and CDR2 from the germline V gene are SQVTM and ANQGSEA. The V end was cut by 4 bases, the J end by 1 base, with 13 bases between. DNA for the CDR3: TGCAGCGTTGCTTCAATGGGAATCCAAGAGACCCAGTACTTC. This encodes CSVASMGIQETQYF.

V and J are TRBV12-5 and TRBJ2-2; 11 bases are shared with TRBD2. CDR3 length: 18 amino acids. J lost 1 base, V lost 6 bases, and 10 bases had no gene match. Germline V gene data show CDR1 as LGHNT and CDR2 as FRNRAP. CDR3 amino acids: CASGPLLAGVGNTGELFF. The CDR3 nucleotides are TGTGCTAGTGGCCCCTTACTAGCGGGAGTAGGGAACACCGGGGAGCTGTTTTTT.

The CDR3 reads CASSRAGGPNEKLFF. CDR3 sequence (DNA): TGTGCCAGCTCTCGAGCAGGGGGCCCTAATGAAAAACTGTTTTTT. The rearrangement joins TRBV18 to TRBJ1-4, with 8 nucleotides matching TRBD1. This CDR3 contains 15 residues. The germline V gene encodes CDR1 KGHSH and CDR2 LQKENI. Trimming took 6 bases from V and 3 from J; bases not matched to a gene: 6.

This chain uses TRBV10-1 with TRBJ2-7; TRBD2 is a possible D gene (5 bases). The CDR3 covers 17 residues. The ends were cut back, 0 bases at V and 6 bases at J, with 21 bases in the middle. Germline V CDR1 and CDR2: WNHNN, SYGVQD (reference sequence). The CDR3 sequence is CASSESIALGLSCEQYF. CDR3 coding DNA: TGCGCCAGCAGTGAGTCGATAGCGTTAGGTCTGAGCTGCGAGCAGTACTTC.

The chain carries TRBV29-1 and TRBJ2-7; D may match TRBD1 or TRBD2 (6 bases each). Germline CDR1 reads SQVTM; CDR2 reads ANQGSEA. This CDR3 has 13 amino acids. V was cut by 7 bases and J by 0 bases, with 13 bases left in between. The CDR3 loop is CSASGAGSYEQYF. CDR3 bases: TGCAGCGCCTCGGGGGCGGGCTCCTACGAGCAGTACTTC.

The J gene is TRBJ2-2, the V gene TRBV19; D uncertain. The CDR3 loop spans 14 amino acids. Trimming shortened V by 5 bases and J by 5 bases, and 12 bases separated the two germline ends. The germline CDR1 and CDR2 sequences are LNHDA and SQIVND (reference sequence). This CDR3 is CASSWTSQTGELFF. The CDR3 DNA sequence: TGTGCCAGTAGTTGGACCTCACAAACCGGGGAGCTGTTTTTT.

The chain links TRBV19 to TRBJ2-5; 12 nucleotides line up with TRBD2. V lost 1 base to trimming and J lost 4 bases; unmatched junction nucleotides: 1. The CDR3 runs 15 residues. The V gene's germline CDR1 is LNHDA and CDR2 SQIVND (reference sequence). CDR3: CASSIAGLAGETQYF. The CDR3, as DNA: TGTGCCAGTAGTATAGCGGGACTAGCGGGAGAGACCCAGTACTTC.

The chain is built from TRBV6-5 and TRBJ2-7; unclear D gene. The germline V gene has CDR1 MNHEY and CDR2 SVGAGI. V was trimmed by 2 bases and J by 7 bases, leaving 18 bases between them. This CDR3 is built from 15 residues. CDR3 protein: CASSYVAAAFEEQYF. CDR3 DNA: TGTGCCAGCAGTTACGTGGCAGCAGCCTTTGAGGAGCAGTACTTC.

The chain is built from TRBV6-5 and TRBJ1-3; D remains ambiguous. The germline gives CDR1 MNHEY, CDR2 SVGAGI. The V end lost 0 bases, the J end lost 10 bases, and 13 bases lay between the germline ends. The CDR3 extends over 14 amino acids. CDR3 bases: TGTGCCAGCAGTTACTCGAACGGTCTCCAGACCATATATTTT. Protein product: CASSYSNGLQTIYF.

The V call is TRBV5-8, the J call TRBJ2-1; 16 nucleotides match TRBD2. J lost 8 bases, V lost 2 bases, and 7 bases had no gene match. The CDR3 spans 17 residues. Germline CDR1 reads SGHTS; CDR2 reads YDEGEE. The CDR3 protein is CASSLGSGLAGGDEQFF. DNA of the CDR3: TGTGCCAGCAGCTTAGGTTCGGGACTAGCGGGAGGGGATGAGCAGTTCTTC.

This rearrangement joins TRBV23-1 to TRBJ2-1; 16 bases agree with TRBD2. TRBV23-1 is known as an ORF, though its function is uncertain. The CDR3 consists of 18 residues. Germline trimming cut 8 bases from V and 1 base from J; bases unmatched to any gene: 8. This chain's CDR3 is CASRTGTSGGGSYNEQFF. The CDR3, as DNA: TGCGCCAGCCGAACCGGGACTAGCGGGGGGGGGTCCTACAATGAGCAGTTCTTC.

The gene calls are TRBV5-8 and TRBJ1-2, with D possibly TRBD1 on 5 matching bases. CDR1 is SGHTS and CDR2 is YDEGEE in the germline V gene. The ends were cut back, 9 bases at V and 0 bases at J, with 18 bases in the middle. This CDR3 spans 15 amino acids. The CDR3, as DNA: TGTGCCACCCTACCGCGGGGCCGACCTAACTATGGCTACACCTTC. This translates into CATLPRGRPNYGYTF.

The rearrangement uses TRBV30 and TRBJ1-2, with D possibly matching TRBD1 (5 bases). The germline V gene encodes CDR1 GTSNPN and CDR2 SVGIG (reference sequence). This CDR3 region has 15 residues. The germline V and J ends were trimmed by 0 bases and 4 bases, with 15 bases remaining between them. As DNA, the CDR3 is TGTGCCTGGAGTGTAGAGGGGAGGAGGGGCTATGGCTACACCTTC. Translating it yields CAWSVEGRRGYGYTF.

The chain recombines TRBV2 with TRBJ2-1, with 7 positions matching TRBD1. Trimming cost V 6 bases and J 7 bases; bases outside gene matches: 9. The germline gives CDR1 SNHLY, CDR2 FYNNEI. The CDR3 is 14 residues long. The CDR3 nucleotides are TGTGCCAGCAGCGTCGACAGGGCAGGAAATGAGCAGTTCTTC. This gives the protein CASSVDRAGNEQFF.

The chain joins TRBV4-3 to TRBJ2-7; D not certain. V dropped 0 bases and J dropped 4 bases, with 13 bases sitting between them. Germline V gene lookup returns CDR1 LGHNA and CDR2 YSLEER. The CDR3 is 15 residues long. DNA for the CDR3: TGCGCCAGCAGCCAAGAGGCCCTAATGGGGTACGAGCAGTACTTC. Its translation: CASSQEALMGYEQYF.